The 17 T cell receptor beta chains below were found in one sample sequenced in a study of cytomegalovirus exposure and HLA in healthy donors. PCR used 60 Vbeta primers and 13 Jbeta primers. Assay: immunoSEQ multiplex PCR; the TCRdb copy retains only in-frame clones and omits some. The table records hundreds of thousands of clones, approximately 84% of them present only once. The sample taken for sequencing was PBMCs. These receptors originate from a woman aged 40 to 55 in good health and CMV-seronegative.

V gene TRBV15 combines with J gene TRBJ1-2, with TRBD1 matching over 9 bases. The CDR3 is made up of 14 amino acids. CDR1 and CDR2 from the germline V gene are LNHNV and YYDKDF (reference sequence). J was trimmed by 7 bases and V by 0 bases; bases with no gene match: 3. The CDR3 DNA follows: TGTGCCACCAGCAGAGACCGGGACAGGGCTGGCTACACCTTC. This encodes CATSRDRDRAGYTF.

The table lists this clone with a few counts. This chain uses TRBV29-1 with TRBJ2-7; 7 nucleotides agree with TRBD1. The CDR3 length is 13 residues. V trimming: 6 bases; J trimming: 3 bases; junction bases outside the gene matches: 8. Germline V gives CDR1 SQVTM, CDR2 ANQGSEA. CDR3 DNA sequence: TGCAGCGTATTACCGACAGGGCGCTACGAGCAGTACTTC. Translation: CSVLPTGRYEQYF.

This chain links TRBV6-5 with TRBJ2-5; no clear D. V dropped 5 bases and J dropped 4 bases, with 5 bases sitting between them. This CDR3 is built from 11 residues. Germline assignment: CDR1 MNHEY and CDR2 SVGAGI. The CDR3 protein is CASSLGETQYF. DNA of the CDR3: TGTGCCAGCAGTCTAGGAGAGACCCAGTACTTC.

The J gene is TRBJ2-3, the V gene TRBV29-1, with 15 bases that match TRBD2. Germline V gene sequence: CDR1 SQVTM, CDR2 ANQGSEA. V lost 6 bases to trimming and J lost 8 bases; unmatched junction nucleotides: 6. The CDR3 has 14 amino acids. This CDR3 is CSVIRTSGGATQYF. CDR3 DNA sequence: TGCAGCGTCATTAGGACTAGCGGGGGGGCTACGCAGTATTTT.

CDR3 region: CASSQGAVNQPQHF. The CDR3 coding sequence is TGTGCCAGTAGTCAGGGGGCGGTCAATCAGCCCCAGCATTTT. The V call is TRBV19, the J call TRBJ1-5, with 8 bases identical to TRBD1. The germline CDR1 and CDR2 sequences are LNHDA and SQIVND (reference sequence). V dropped 5 bases and J dropped 3; count of bases not matched to a gene: 3. This CDR3 has 14 amino acids.

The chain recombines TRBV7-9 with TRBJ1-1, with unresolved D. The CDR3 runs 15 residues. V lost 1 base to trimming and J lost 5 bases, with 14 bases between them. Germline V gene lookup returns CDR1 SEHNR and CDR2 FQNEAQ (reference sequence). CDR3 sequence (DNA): TGTGCCAGCAGCTTAGTTCCGGGGAGGAGAACTGAAGCTTTCTTT. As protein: CASSLVPGRRTEAFF. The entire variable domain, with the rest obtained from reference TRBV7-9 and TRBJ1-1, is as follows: DTGVSQNPRHKITKRGQNVTFRCDPISEHNRLYWYRQTLGQGPEFLTYFQNEAQLEKSRLLSDRFSAERPKGSFSTLEIQRTEQGDSAMYLCASSLVPGRRTEAFFGQGTRLTVV.

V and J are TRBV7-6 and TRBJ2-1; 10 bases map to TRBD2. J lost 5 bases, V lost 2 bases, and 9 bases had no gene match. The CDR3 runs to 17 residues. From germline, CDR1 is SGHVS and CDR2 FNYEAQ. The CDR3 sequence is CASSLSSGGISHNEQFF. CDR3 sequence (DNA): TGTGCCAGCAGCTTAAGTAGCGGGGGGATATCCCACAATGAGCAGTTCTTC. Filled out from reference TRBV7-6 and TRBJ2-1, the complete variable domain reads GAGVSQSPRYKVTKRGQDVALRCDPISGHVSLYWYRQALGQGPEFLTYFNYEAQQDKSGLPNDRFSAERPEGSISTLTIQRTEQRDSAMYRCASSLSSGGISHNEQFFGPGTRLTVL.

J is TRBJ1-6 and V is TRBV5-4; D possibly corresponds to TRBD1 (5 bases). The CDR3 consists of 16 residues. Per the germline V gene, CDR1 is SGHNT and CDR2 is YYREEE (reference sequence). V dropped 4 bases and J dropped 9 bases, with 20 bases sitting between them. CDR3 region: CASSNHPGDSSSPLHF. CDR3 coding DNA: TGTGCCAGCAGCAACCATCCGGGGGACTCAAGTTCACCCCTCCACTTT.

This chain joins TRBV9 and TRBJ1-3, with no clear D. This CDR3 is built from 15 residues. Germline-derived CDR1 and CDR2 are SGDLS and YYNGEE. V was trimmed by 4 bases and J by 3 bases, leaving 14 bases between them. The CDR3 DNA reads TGTGCCAGCAGCCCCCCCGCGGAGCTTGGAAACACCATATATTTT. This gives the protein CASSPPAELGNTIYF.

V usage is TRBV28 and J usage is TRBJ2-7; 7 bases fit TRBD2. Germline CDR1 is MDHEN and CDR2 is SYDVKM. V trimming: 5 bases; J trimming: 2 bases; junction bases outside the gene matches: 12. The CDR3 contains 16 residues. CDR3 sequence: CASSPTGVTSTYEQYF. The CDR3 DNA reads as TGTGCCAGCAGTCCAACAGGAGTGACTAGCACCTACGAGCAGTACTTC. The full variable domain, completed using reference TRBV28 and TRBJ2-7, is DVKVTQSSRYLVKRTGEKVFLECVQDMDHENMFWYRQDPGLGLRLIYFSYDVKMKEKGDIPEGYSVSREKKERFSLILESASTNQTSMYLCASSPTGVTSTYEQYFGPGTRLTVT.

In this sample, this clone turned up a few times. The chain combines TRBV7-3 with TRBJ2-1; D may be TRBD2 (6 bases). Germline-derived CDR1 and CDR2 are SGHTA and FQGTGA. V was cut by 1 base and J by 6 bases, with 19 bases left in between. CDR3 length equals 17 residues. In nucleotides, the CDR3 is TGTGCCAGCAGCTTAAGGGGGGAGGCTAGCAGAATCAATGAGCAGTTCTTC. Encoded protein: CASSLRGEASRINEQFF.

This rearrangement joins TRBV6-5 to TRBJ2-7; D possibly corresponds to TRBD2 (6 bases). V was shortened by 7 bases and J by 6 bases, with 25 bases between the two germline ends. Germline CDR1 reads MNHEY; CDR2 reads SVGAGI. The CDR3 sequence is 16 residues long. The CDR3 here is CASNYGVGGNFGEQYF. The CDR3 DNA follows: TGTGCCAGCAATTATGGGGTAGGCGGGAACTTCGGCGAGCAGTACTTC.

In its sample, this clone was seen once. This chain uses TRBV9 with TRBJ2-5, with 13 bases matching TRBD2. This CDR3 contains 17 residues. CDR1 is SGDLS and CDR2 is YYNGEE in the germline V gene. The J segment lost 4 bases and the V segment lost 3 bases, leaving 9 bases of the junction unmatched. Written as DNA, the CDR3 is TGTGCCAGCAGCGCCGGACTAGCGGGGGCCGTCCCAGAGACCCAGTACTTC. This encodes CASSAGLAGAVPETQYF.

The CDR3 sequence: CASSPEVAGGSTKNIQYF. The CDR3 bases are TGCGCCAGCAGCCCGGAGGTAGCGGGGGGATCGACCAAAAACATTCAGTACTTC. V and J are TRBV5-1 and TRBJ2-4; 10 bases map to TRBD2. Germline V gives CDR1 SGHRS, CDR2 YFSETQ. This CDR3 contains 18 residues. J was trimmed by 2 bases and V by 4 bases; bases with no gene match: 12.

CDR3 in DNA: TGTGCCAGTAAGCCCAACACCGGGGAGCTGTTTTTT. Translating it yields CASKPNTGELFF. V usage is TRBV19 and J usage is TRBJ2-2; D remains ambiguous. Trimming cost V 7 bases and J 2 bases, with 5 bases left between them. The CDR3 spans 12 residues. From germline, CDR1 is LNHDA and CDR2 SQIVND (reference sequence).

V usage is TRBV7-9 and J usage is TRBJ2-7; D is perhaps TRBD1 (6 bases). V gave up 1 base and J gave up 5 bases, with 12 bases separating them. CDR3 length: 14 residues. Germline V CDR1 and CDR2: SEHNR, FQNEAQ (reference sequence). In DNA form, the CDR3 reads TGTGCCAGCAGCTTAGATCAGGGGCTACACGAGCAGTACTTC. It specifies CASSLDQGLHEQYF.

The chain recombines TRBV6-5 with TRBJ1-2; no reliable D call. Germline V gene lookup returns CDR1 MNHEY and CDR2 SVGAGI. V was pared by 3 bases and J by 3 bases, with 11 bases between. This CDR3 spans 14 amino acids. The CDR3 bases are TGTGCCAGCAGTTATGCCCCCGACTACTATGGCTACACCTTC. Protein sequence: CASSYAPDYYGYTF.